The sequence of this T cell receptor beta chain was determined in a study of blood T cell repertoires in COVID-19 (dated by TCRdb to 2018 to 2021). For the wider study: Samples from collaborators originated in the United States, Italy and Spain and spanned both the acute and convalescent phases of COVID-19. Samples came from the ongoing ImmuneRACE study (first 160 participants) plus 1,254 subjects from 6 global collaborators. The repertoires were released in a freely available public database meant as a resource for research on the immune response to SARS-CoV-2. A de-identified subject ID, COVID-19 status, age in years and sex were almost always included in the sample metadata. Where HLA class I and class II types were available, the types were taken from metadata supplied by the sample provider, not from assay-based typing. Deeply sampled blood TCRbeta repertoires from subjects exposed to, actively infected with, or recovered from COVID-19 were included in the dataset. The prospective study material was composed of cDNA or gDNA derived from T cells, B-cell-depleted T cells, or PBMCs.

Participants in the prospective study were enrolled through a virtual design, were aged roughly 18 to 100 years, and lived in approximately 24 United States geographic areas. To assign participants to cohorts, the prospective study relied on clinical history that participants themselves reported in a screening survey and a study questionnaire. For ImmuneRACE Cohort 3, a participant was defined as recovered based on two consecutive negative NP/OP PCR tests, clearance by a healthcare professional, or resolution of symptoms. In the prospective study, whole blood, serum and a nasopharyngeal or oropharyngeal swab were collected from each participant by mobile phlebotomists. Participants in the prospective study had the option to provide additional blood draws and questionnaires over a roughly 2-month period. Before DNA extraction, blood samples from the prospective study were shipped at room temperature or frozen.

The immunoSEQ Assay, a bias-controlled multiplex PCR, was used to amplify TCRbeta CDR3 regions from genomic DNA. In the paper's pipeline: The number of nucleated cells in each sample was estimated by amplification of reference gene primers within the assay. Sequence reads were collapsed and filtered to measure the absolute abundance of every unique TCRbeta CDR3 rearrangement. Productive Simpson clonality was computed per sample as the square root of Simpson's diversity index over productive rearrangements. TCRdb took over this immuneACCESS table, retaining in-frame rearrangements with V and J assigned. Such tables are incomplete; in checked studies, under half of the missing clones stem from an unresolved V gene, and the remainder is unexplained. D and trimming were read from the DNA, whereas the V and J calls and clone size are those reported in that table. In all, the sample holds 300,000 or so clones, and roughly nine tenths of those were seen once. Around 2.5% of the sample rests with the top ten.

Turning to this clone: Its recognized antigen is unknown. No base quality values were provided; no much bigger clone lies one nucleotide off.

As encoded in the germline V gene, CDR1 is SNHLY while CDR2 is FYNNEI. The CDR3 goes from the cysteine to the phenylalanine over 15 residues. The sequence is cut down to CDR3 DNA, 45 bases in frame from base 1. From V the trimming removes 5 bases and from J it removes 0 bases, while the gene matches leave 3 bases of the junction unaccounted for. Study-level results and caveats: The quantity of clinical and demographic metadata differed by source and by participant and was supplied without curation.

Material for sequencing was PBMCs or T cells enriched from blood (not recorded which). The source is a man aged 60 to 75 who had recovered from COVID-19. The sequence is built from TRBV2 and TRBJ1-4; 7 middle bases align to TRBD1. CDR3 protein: CASSRGTATNEKLFF. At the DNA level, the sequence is TGTGCCAGCAGTCGCGGGACAGCAACTAATGAAAAACTGTTTTTT.